The 32 T cell receptor beta chains reported below all come from one sample, sequenced in a study of cytomegalovirus exposure and HLA in healthy donors. With 60 Vbeta and 13 Jbeta primers, the PCR was carried out. Generated by immunoSEQ multiplex PCR, the TCRdb table keeps only in-frame clones and is missing some. The sample's table shows approximately 50,000 clones. The sequencing input was PBMCs. These receptors all stem from a male donor in good health and CMV-seronegative.

The rearrangement joins TRBV7-9 to TRBJ1-6; unclear D gene. The CDR3 runs 15 residues. The germline V and J ends were trimmed by 4 bases and 4 bases, with 11 bases remaining between them. Germline V CDR1 and CDR2: SEHNR, FQNEAQ (reference sequence). The CDR3 DNA reads TGTGCCAGCAGCTCCGAGGGAGAATATAATTCACCCCTCCACTTT. This codes for CASSSEGEYNSPLHF.

The chain uses TRBV30 and TRBJ1-4; no clear D. Germline CDR1 reads GTSNPN; CDR2 reads SVGIG (reference sequence). CDR3 size: 11 residues. V shed 8 bases and J shed 11 bases, with 15 bases lying between them. CDR3 amino acids: CAGSSGGKLFF. For the CDR3, the DNA is TGTGCCGGGTCGTCCGGAGGGAAACTGTTTTTT. The full variable domain, in which reference TRBV30 and TRBJ1-4 provide the parts outside the CDR3, is SQTIHQWPATLVQPVGSPLSLECTVEGTSNPNLYWYRQAAGRGLQLLFYSVGIGQISSEVPQNLSASRPQDRQFILSSKKLLLSDSGFYLCAGSSGGKLFFGSGTQLSVL.

The rearrangement joins TRBV18 to TRBJ1-2; 7 bases are shared with TRBD1. Per germline, CDR1 KGHSH and CDR2 LQKENI. The V and J ends lost 6 bases and 4 bases, in that order; junction bases with no gene match: 11. The CDR3 spans 15 residues. The CDR3 DNA sequence: TGTGCCAGCTCCCACCGGGACAGACCCGTCTATGGCTACACCTTC. It codes for CASSHRDRPVYGYTF.

The CDR3 nucleotides are TGTGCCAGCAGCCAAGATGGCAGGGCCCCGTCATGGGACGAGCAGTACTTC. Amino acids: CASSQDGRAPSWDEQYF. J is TRBJ2-7 and V is TRBV14; D may be TRBD1 (5 bases). Trimming left V 0 bases short and J 5 bases short, with 20 bases between. Germline assignment: CDR1 SGHDN and CDR2 FVKESK. The CDR3 totals 17 residues.

The chain links TRBV29-1 to TRBJ1-2; 7 bases are a match to TRBD1. Per the germline V gene, CDR1 is SQVTM and CDR2 is ANQGSEA. This CDR3 is 12 amino acids long. V was clipped by 7 bases and J by 5 bases; unmatched bases: 7. The DNA of the CDR3 is TGCAGCGCAAAGACAGGGTCTTATGGCTACACCTTC. Translation gives CSAKTGSYGYTF.

In DNA form, the CDR3 reads TGTGCCAGCAGCTTATTTGAGGTCCCACAGTACTTC. This translates into CASSLFEVPQYF. This rearrangement joins TRBV7-6 to TRBJ2-5; D ambiguous. Germline CDR1 SGHVS, CDR2 FNYEAQ. This CDR3 has 12 residues. Trimming left V 2 bases short and J 11 bases short, with 12 bases between.

V gene TRBV9 combines with J gene TRBJ1-1, with 8 bases lining up with TRBD1. V trimming: 3 bases; J trimming: 1 base; junction bases outside the gene matches: 2. Germline V gene lookup returns CDR1 SGDLS and CDR2 YYNGEE. This CDR3 is built from 14 residues. In DNA, the CDR3 is TGTGCCAGCAGCGACGGACAGGGGAACACTGAAGCTTTCTTT. It yields the protein CASSDGQGNTEAFF.

V gene TRBV25-1 combines with J gene TRBJ1-1, with TRBD1 matching 7 bases. Germline V CDR1 and CDR2: MGHDK, SYGVNS. Trimming took 4 bases from V and 0 from J; bases not matched to a gene: 2. The CDR3 runs to 14 residues. Here the CDR3 reads CASSGTGVNTEAFF. The CDR3, as DNA: TGTGCCAGCAGTGGAACAGGGGTGAACACTGAAGCTTTCTTT.

The chain joins TRBV18 to TRBJ1-2; 7 positions agree with TRBD1. Germline loops: CDR1 KGHSH, CDR2 LQKENI. The trim removed 4 bases at V and 0 bases at J, leaving 5 bases unmatched. The CDR3 extends over 15 amino acids. The CDR3, as DNA: TGTGCCAGCTCACTAACTGACAGGGCTAACTATGGCTACACCTTC. This codes for CASSLTDRANYGYTF.

The chain has TRBV30 and TRBJ1-2, with TRBD1 as a possible D gene (5 bases). From germline, CDR1 is GTSNPN and CDR2 SVGIG (reference sequence). The length of the CDR3 is 14 residues. Trimming pared 3 bases from V and 4 bases from J, leaving 15 bases between. In DNA, the CDR3 is TGTGCCTGGAGAGGGGAGGGAGTTGGCTATGGCTACACCTTC. Its protein product is CAWRGEGVGYGYTF.

This sequence joins TRBV7-9 and TRBJ2-3; D remains ambiguous. Trimming shortened V by 4 bases and J by 1 base, and 6 bases separated the two germline ends. The CDR3 has 13 residues. CDR1 SEHNR and CDR2 FQNEAQ come from the germline V gene (reference sequence). DNA of the CDR3: TGTGCCAGCAGCTCGACTCGCACAGATACGCAGTATTTT. Translating gives CASSSTRTDTQYF.

The genes are TRBV18 and TRBJ2-1, with 11 nucleotides matching TRBD2. Per the germline V gene, CDR1 is KGHSH and CDR2 is LQKENI. The CDR3 has 19 residues. The V gene end was trimmed by 3 bases and the J gene end by 4 bases; junction bases not matched to a gene: 14. The CDR3 spells CASSPTSPLAGGLYNEQFF. The CDR3, as DNA: TGTGCCAGCTCACCGACGAGTCCGTTAGCGGGGGGGCTGTACAATGAGCAGTTCTTC.

V usage is TRBV5-6 and J usage is TRBJ1-1; D call uncertain. The CDR3 has 14 amino acids. Germline V gene lookup returns CDR1 SGHDT and CDR2 YYEEEE. V lost 0 bases, J lost 2 bases, and 8 bases lay in between. CDR3 sequence (DNA): TGTGCCAGCAGCTTGGACAGCCCTAACACTGAAGCTTTCTTT. Translated: CASSLDSPNTEAFF.

Details on this clone: Relative to the germline gene, one junction end is altered; a read error may explain this. The chain has TRBV7-7 and TRBJ2-7, with D possibly being TRBD2 (7 bases). This CDR3 contains 14 residues. The germline V gene encodes CDR1 SSHAT and CDR2 FNYEAQ (reference sequence). The CDR3, as DNA: TGTGCTAGCAGCGCAGGGGACTACCCCTACGAGCAGTACTTC. This codes for CASSAGDYPYEQYF.

The V gene is TRBV19, the J gene TRBJ1-1; possibly TRBD1 for D (6 bases). The germline CDR1 and CDR2 sequences are LNHDA and SQIVND (reference sequence). The CDR3 covers 15 residues. V was pared by 5 bases and J by 4 bases, with 17 bases between. This chain's CDR3 is CASSGLTGWGTEAFF. In nucleotides, the CDR3 is TGTGCCAGTAGTGGGCTCACAGGGTGGGGCACTGAAGCTTTCTTT.

The V and J genes are TRBV6-1 and TRBJ1-5, with 10 bases fitting TRBD1. CDR3 length: 15 amino acids. The V and J ends lost 7 bases and 2 bases, in that order; junction bases with no gene match: 5. Germline CDR1 reads MNHNS; CDR2 reads SASEGT. The CDR3 DNA follows: TGTGCCAGCATAGCCGGGACAGGGGGCAATCAGCCCCAGCATTTT. This encodes CASIAGTGGNQPQHF.

The V and J genes are TRBV6-5 and TRBJ2-7; a possible D gene is TRBD1 (6 bases). Germline-derived CDR1 and CDR2 are MNHEY and SVGAGI. V lost 0 bases and J lost 3, with 15 bases in between. The CDR3 consists of 16 residues. The CDR3 region has the DNA TGTGCCAGCAGTTACTCTTCCCACGGGACAAACTACGAGCAGTACTTC. Translated, it gives CASSYSSHGTNYEQYF.

This chain links TRBV18 with TRBJ1-4; D might be TRBD1 (6 bases). CDR1 and CDR2 from the germline V gene are KGHSH and LQKENI. V lost 6 bases, J lost 10 bases, and 12 bases lay in between. The CDR3 runs 12 residues. CDR3 sequence: CASSYTGPKLFF. CDR3 bases: TGTGCCAGCTCGTATACAGGGCCAAAACTGTTTTTT.

The chain is built from TRBV15 and TRBJ2-5; D might be TRBD1 (6 bases). Judging by the DNA end, TRBJ2-7 fits better; the J call may be wrong. CDR3 length: 16 amino acids. The germline V gene encodes CDR1 LNHNV and CDR2 YYDKDF (reference sequence). The CDR3 protein is CATSRDAGVVGYEQYF. CDR3 coding DNA: TGTGCCACCAGCAGGGATGCAGGGGTGGTCGGTTACGAGCAGTACTTC.

The chain joins TRBV7-6 to TRBJ2-1; TRBD1 might be the D (6 bases). CDR3 length: 13 amino acids. With 1 base removed from V and 7 bases from J, the gap between germline ends came to 8 bases. Germline V gives CDR1 SGHVS, CDR2 FNYEAQ. The CDR3: CASSLDRANEQFF. The CDR3 nucleotides read TGTGCCAGCAGCTTAGACAGGGCAAATGAGCAGTTCTTC.

The chain is built from TRBV30 and TRBJ1-1; the match to TRBD1 covers 7 bases. This CDR3 is 14 amino acids long. V lost 2 bases, J lost 0 bases, and 3 bases stayed unmatched. From germline, CDR1 is GTSNPN and CDR2 SVGIG (reference sequence). CDR3 DNA: TGTGCCTGGAGTTCACAGGGGATGAACACTGAAGCTTTCTTT. Translation gives CAWSSQGMNTEAFF.

V usage is TRBV5-1 and J usage is TRBJ1-4, with TRBD1 matching over 10 bases. Germline V CDR1 and CDR2: SGHRS, YFSETQ. CDR3 size: 14 residues. V was clipped by 0 bases and J by 8 bases; unmatched bases: 1. CDR3 residues: CASSLEGQGEKLFF. The DNA of the CDR3 is TGCGCCAGCAGCTTGGAGGGACAGGGGGAAAAACTGTTTTTT.

The V call is TRBV11-2, the J call TRBJ2-7; maybe TRBD1 (5 bases). CDR1 is SGHAT and CDR2 is FQNNGV in the germline V gene. The length of the CDR3 is 15 residues. The ends were cut back, 5 bases at V and 2 bases at J, with 16 bases in the middle. CDR3 sequence reads: CASSIGPPGTYEQYF. The CDR3 coding sequence is TGTGCCAGCAGCATCGGGCCCCCAGGGACCTACGAGCAGTACTTC.

The gene calls are TRBV6-5 and TRBJ1-2; 9 nucleotides align to TRBD1. The CDR3 runs 14 residues. Germline assignment: CDR1 MNHEY and CDR2 SVGAGI. Unmatched junction bases numbered 6, after V lost 6 bases and J lost 4 bases. For the CDR3, the DNA is TGTGCCAGCAGCTCCGGGACAGGGACCTATGGCTACACCTTC. This gives the protein CASSSGTGTYGYTF.

The chain recombines TRBV30 with TRBJ2-5, with D tentatively TRBD2 (6 bases). CDR1 GTSNPN and CDR2 SVGIG come from the germline V gene (reference sequence). V was trimmed by 2 bases and J by 2 bases, leaving 9 bases between them. The CDR3 sequence is 13 residues long. The CDR3: CAWSMGGQETQYF. CDR3 sequence (DNA): TGTGCCTGGAGTATGGGGGGACAAGAGACCCAGTACTTC.

The chain is built from TRBV30 and TRBJ2-1; 10 positions match TRBD2. CDR3 length: 13 amino acids. CDR1 is GTSNPN and CDR2 is SVGIG in the germline V gene (reference sequence). V was pared by 2 bases and J by 5 bases, with 0 bases of the junction left unmatched. CDR3 sequence: CAWSSGGDNEQFF. The CDR3 DNA is TGTGCCTGGAGTAGCGGGGGGGACAATGAGCAGTTCTTC.

The chain recombines TRBV29-1 with TRBJ2-5; TRBD1 is a possible D gene (6 bases). Germline-derived CDR1 and CDR2 are SQVTM and ANQGSEA. V was pared by 2 bases and J by 11 bases, with 15 bases between. This CDR3 region has 12 residues. CDR3 residues: CSVEQGSREQYF. CDR3 in DNA: TGCAGCGTTGAACAGGGGAGTCGTGAGCAGTACTTC. Combining the CDR3 with reference TRBV29-1 and TRBJ2-5 gives the whole variable domain SAVISQKPSRDICQRGTSLTIQCQVDSQVTMMFWYRQQPGQSLTLIATANQGSEATYESGFVIDKFPISRPNLTFSTLTVSNMSPEDSSIYLCSVEQGSREQYFGPGTRLLVL.

The chain combines TRBV4-1 with TRBJ2-3; TRBD1 matches 7 bases. The ends lost 4 bases at V and 3 bases at J; junction bases unmatched: 10. The germline gives CDR1 MGHRA, CDR2 YSYEKL. The CDR3 runs 16 residues. Here the CDR3 DNA reads TGCGCCAGCAGCCGCGGCTGGACAGGAGAAACAGATACGCAGTATTTT. Its translation: CASSRGWTGETDTQYF.

The rearrangement joins TRBV19 to TRBJ1-6, with a tentative D call TRBD1 (6 bases). Trimming shortened V by 3 bases and J by 7 bases, and 10 bases separated the two germline ends. Per the germline V gene, CDR1 is LNHDA and CDR2 is SQIVND (reference sequence). CDR3 length: 14 residues. CDR3 nucleotide sequence: TGTGCCAGTAGTATCACAGGGCTAAATTCACCCCTCCACTTT. Encoded protein: CASSITGLNSPLHF.

The CDR3 is CASSLGGEGSGNTIYF. The CDR3 DNA is TGTGCCAGCAGTTTAGGAGGGGAAGGGTCTGGAAACACCATATATTTT. The chain has TRBV27 and TRBJ1-3; maybe TRBD1 (5 bases). The CDR3 spans 16 residues. Germline lookup yields CDR1 MNHEY and CDR2 SMNVEV (reference sequence). Trimming stripped 2 bases from V and 1 base from J, with 12 bases between.

The rearrangement joins TRBV4-1 to TRBJ1-2, with TRBD1 matching over 7 bases. Losses at the gene ends were 3 bases for V and 4 bases for J; bases not matched to a gene: 11. Germline CDR1 and CDR2: MGHRA and YSYEKL. This CDR3 contains 16 residues. The CDR3 region is CASSHRQGTAGYGYTF. The CDR3, as DNA: TGCGCCAGCAGCCATCGACAGGGTACAGCGGGCTATGGCTACACCTTC.

The chain is built from TRBV4-1 and TRBJ2-5; no reliable D call. The CDR3 length is 14 residues. V lost 0 bases, J lost 0 bases, and 5 bases lay in between. Germline V gene data show CDR1 as MGHRA and CDR2 as YSYEKL. The CDR3 sequence is CASSQDPDQETQYF. The CDR3 coding sequence is TGCGCCAGCAGCCAAGATCCGGACCAAGAGACCCAGTACTTC.